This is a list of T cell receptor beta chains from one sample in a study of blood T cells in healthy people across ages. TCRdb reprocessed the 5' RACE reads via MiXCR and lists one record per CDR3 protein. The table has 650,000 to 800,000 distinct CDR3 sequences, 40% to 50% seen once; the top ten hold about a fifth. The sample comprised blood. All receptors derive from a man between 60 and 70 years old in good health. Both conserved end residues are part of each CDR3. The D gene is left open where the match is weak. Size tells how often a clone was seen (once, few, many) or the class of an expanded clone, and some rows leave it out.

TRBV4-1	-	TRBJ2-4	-	TGCGCCAGCGGCCAAGGATCGACCCTAACACTAGCCAAAAACATTCAGTACTTC	CASGQGSTLTLAKNIQYF
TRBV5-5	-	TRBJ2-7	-	TGTGCCAGCAGCTTAATTACTTCCTCCTACGAGCAGTACTTC	CASSLITSSYEQYF
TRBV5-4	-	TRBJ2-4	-	TGTGCCAGCAGCTTGGGGGGACCGAACAACGTTCAGTACTTC	CASSLGGPNNVQYF
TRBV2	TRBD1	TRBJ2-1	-	TGTGCCAGCAGGGGAACGACAGGGGCGGCCAATGAGCAGTTCTTC	CASRGTTGAANEQFF
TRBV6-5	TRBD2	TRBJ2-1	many	TGTGCCAGCAGTCAGCTGACTAGCAAGAATGAGCAGTTCTTC	CASSQLTSKNEQFF
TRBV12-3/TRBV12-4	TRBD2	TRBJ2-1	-	TGTGCCAGTCTGACTAGCGGGGGTCACAATGAGCAGTTCTTC	CASLTSGGHNEQFF
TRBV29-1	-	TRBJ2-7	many	TGCAGCGTTGAAGTTTGGCAAATTACAGGGTCCGAGAACGAGCAGTACTTC	CSVEVWQITGSENEQYF
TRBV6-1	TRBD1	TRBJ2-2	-	TGTGCCAGCAGGCTCACAGGGGGCGTGGCTATTCACACCGGGGAGCTGTTTTTT	CASRLTGGVAIHTGELFF
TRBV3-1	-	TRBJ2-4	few	TGTGCCAGCAGCCAAGTTGACGGGATCAAAAACATTCAGTACTTC	CASSQVDGIKNIQYF
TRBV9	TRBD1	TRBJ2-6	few	TGTGCCAGCAGCGTAGTTGGGACAGGAATATCTGGGGCCAACGTCCTGACTTTC	CASSVVGTGISGANVLTF
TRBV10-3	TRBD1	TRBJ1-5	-	TGTGCCATCAGTGAGTCGTCAGGGGGAGGGCAGCCCCAGCATTTT	CAISESSGGGQPQHF
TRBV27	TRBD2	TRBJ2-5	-	TGTGCCAGCAGTCCGCGGGGGGGCGGAGAGACCCAGTACTTC	CASSPRGGGETQYF
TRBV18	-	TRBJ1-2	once	TGTGCCAGCGCACGGGACATAGGAGGCTACACCTTC	CASARDIGGYTF
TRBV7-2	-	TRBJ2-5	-	TGTGCCAGCAGCTTGTGGGCCGGGACTGAGGGGTCCCAGTACTTC	CASSLWAGTEGSQYF
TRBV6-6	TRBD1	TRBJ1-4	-	TGTGCCAGCAGTGGCCCGGGACAGGGTTTAGGTGAAAAACTGTTTTTT	CASSGPGQGLGEKLFF
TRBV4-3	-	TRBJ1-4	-	TGCGCCAGCAGCCGAGAGCGGCCGGGGAATGAAAAACTGTTTTTT	CASSRERPGNEKLFF
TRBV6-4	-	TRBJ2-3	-	TGTGCCAGCAGGGTGACTAGTAACACAGATACGCAGTATTTT	CASRVTSNTDTQYF
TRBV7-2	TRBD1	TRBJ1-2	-	TGTGCCAGCAGCTTCCAGGGGGCTTGGCATGGCTACACCTTC	CASSFQGAWHGYTF
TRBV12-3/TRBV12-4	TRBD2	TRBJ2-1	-	TGTGCCAGCAGTTTCGAGACTAGCGGGGGCTATGAGCAGTTCTTC	CASSFETSGGYEQFF
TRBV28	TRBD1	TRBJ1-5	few	TGTGCCAGCAGTTTAAGGGGGCCTCTCAATCAGCCCCAGCATTTT	CASSLRGPLNQPQHF
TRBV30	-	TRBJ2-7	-	TGTGCCTGGAGTGTAGTAGGGGTCCCTAGCTCCTACGAGCAGTACTTC	CAWSVVGVPSSYEQYF
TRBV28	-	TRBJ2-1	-	TGTGCCAGCAGTAGGAGGGGGTACGACAATGAGCAGTTCTTC	CASSRRGYDNEQFF
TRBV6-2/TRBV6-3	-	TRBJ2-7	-	TGTGCCAGCAGCAGGGGTTTGGGACCCTACGAGCAGTACTTC	CASSRGLGPYEQYF
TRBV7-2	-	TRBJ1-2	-	TGTGCCAGCAGATTAAGTGGGGTATATGGCTACACCTTC	CASRLSGVYGYTF
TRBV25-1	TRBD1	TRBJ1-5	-	TGTGCCAGCAGTGACGTGACAGGGGGTCAGCCCCAGCATTTT	CASSDVTGGQPQHF